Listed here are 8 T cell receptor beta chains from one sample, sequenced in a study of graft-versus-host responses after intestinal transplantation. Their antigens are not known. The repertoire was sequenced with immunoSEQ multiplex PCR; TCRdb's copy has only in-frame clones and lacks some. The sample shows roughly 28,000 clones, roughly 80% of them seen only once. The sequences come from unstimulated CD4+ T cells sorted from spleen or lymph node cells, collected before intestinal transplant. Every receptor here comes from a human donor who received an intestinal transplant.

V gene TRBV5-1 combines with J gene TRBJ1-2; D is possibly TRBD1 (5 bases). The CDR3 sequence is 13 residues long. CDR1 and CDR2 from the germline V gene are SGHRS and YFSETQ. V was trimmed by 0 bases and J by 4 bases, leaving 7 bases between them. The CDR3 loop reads CASSLADSYGYTF. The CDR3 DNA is TGCGCCAGCAGCTTGGCCGACAGCTATGGCTACACCTTC.

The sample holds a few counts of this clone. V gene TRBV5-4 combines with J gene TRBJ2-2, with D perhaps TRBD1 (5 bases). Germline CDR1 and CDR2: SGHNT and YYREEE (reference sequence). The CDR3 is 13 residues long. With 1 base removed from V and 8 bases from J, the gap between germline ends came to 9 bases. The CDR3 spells CASSLRGEGELFF. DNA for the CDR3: TGTGCCAGCAGCTTGAGGGGTGAGGGGGAGCTGTTTTTT.

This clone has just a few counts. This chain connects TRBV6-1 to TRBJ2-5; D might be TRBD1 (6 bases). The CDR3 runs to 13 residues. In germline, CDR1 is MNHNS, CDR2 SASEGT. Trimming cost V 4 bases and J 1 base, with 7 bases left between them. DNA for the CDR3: TGTGCCAGCAGTGGGACAGTCCAAGAGACCCAGTACTTC. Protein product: CASSGTVQETQYF.

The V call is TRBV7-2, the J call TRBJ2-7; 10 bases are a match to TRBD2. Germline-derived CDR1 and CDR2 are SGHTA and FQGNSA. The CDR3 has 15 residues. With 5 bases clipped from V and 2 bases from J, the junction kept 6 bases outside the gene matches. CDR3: CASSLTGLAPYEQYF. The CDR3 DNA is TGTGCCAGCAGCCTAACGGGACTAGCGCCCTACGAGCAGTACTTC.

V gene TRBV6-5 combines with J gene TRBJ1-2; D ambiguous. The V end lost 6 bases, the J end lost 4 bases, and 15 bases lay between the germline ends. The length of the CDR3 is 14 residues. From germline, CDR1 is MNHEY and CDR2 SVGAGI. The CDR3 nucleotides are TGTGCCAGCAGCACGACCCCGGCGGGCTATGGCTACACCTTC. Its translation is CASSTTPAGYGYTF.

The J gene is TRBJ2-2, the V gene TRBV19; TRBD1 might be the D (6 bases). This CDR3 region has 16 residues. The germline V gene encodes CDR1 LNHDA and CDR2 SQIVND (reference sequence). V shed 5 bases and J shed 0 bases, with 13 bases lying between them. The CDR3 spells CASSPVDSSNTGELFF. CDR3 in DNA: TGTGCCAGTAGTCCTGTGGACAGCTCGAACACCGGGGAGCTGTTTTTT.

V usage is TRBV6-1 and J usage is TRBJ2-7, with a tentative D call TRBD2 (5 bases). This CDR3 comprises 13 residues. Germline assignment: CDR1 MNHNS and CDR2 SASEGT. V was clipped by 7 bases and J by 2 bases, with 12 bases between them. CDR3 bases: TGTGCCAGCACGGGGAAGAAAACCTACGAGCAGTACTTC. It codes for CASTGKKTYEQYF.

This CDR3 is CASSQRLLGGETQYF. CDR3 in DNA: TGTGCCAGCAGCCAGAGACTGTTGGGAGGGGAGACCCAGTACTTC. The chain combines TRBV5-4 with TRBJ2-5, with 7 bases identical to TRBD2. With V trimmed by 4 bases and J by 5 bases, 11 bases remained unmatched. Germline loops: CDR1 SGHNT, CDR2 YYREEE (reference sequence). This CDR3 comprises 15 residues.